This T cell receptor beta chain was captured by sequencing in a study of blood T cells in healthy people across ages. This clonotype was picked up a small number of times. A junction boundary mismatches the germline segment, possibly from a read error. Together with a sample-barcoded 5' primer, a J-beta primer mix was included in a second PCR lasting roughly 6 to 12 cycles. Each CDR3 protein gets one entry after TCRdb re-called the 5' RACE reads with MiXCR. The data show about 580,000 distinct CDR3 sequences, about 45% seen once. Germline lookup yields CDR1 SGHTA and CDR2 FQGTGA. The CDR3 contains 13 residues.

The V call is TRBV7-3, the J call TRBJ2-3; perhaps D is TRBD1 or TRBD2 (7 bases each). The TCR comes from an elderly man in good health. Material for sequencing was blood. The CDR3 DNA follows: TGTGCCAGCAGCCTAAGCGGGACAGATTCGCAGTATTTT. Protein sequence: CASSLSGTDSQYF. Based on the CDR3 plus reference TRBV7-3 and TRBJ2-3, the full variable domain is GAGVSQTPSNKVTEKGKYVELRCDPISGHTALYWYRQSLGQGPEFLIYFQGTGAADDSGLPNDRFFAVRPEGSVSTLKIQRTERGDSAVYLCASSLSGTDSQYFGPGTRLTVL.